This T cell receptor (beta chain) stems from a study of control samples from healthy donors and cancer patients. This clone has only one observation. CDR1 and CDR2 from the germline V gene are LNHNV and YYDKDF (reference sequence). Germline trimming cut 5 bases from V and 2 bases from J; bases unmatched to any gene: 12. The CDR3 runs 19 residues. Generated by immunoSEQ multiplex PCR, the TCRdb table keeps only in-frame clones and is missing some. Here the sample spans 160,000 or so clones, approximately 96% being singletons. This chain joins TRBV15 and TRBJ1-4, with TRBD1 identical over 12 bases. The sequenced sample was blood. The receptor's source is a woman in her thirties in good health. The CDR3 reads CATSPRDRGRLGTNEKLFF. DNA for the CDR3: TGTGCCACCAGCCCTCGGGACAGGGGGCGCCTAGGCACTAATGAAAAACTGTTTTTT.